Following are 10 T cell receptor beta chains from one sample sequenced in a study of shared clonotypes between healthy human individuals. Sequencing was performed with immunoSEQ multiplex PCR; in TCRdb, only in-frame clones are kept and a portion is missing. Of 1.4 million or so clones listed, less than 99% were seen once; the top ten hold about 0.4%. The sample was naive CD4+ T cells sorted from blood. As for subset: CD45RA+ positively selected. These receptors were taken from a man aged 25 to 45 in good health.

The genes are TRBV6-1 and TRBJ1-4; D might be TRBD1 (5 bases). CDR1 MNHNS and CDR2 SASEGT come from the germline V gene. V lost 8 bases, J lost 8 bases, and 18 bases lay in between. This CDR3 is 14 amino acids long. The CDR3 nucleotides read TGTGCCAGCTATAACAGGAATCTGGGGGAAAAACTGTTTTTT. Protein sequence: CASYNRNLGEKLFF.

The V and J genes are TRBV18 and TRBJ1-2; 9 positions agree with TRBD1. The CDR3 length is 14 residues. V was clipped by 1 base and J by 6 bases; unmatched bases: 3. CDR1 and CDR2 from the germline V gene are KGHSH and LQKENI. Here the CDR3 reads CASSPRDRGDGYTF. As DNA, the CDR3 is TGTGCCAGCTCACCACGAGACAGGGGGGATGGCTACACCTTC.

This chain connects TRBV7-8 to TRBJ1-2, with D unresolved. From germline, CDR1 is SGHVS and CDR2 FQNEAQ. V lost 1 base and J lost 4, with 10 bases in between. CDR3 length: 14 amino acids. CDR3 sequence: CASSLGLVVYGYTF. CDR3 bases: TGTGCCAGCAGCTTAGGATTGGTTGTCTATGGCTACACCTTC. The whole variable domain, filled in from reference TRBV7-8 and TRBJ1-2, reads GAGVSQSPRYKVAKRGQDVALRCDPISGHVSLFWYQQALGQGPEFLTYFQNEAQLDKSGLPSDRFFAERPEGSVSTLKIQRTQQEDSAVYLCASSLGLVVYGYTFGSGTRLTVV.

The rearrangement joins TRBV28 to TRBJ2-1, with D possibly being TRBD2 (5 bases). Trimming left V 5 bases short and J 6 bases short, with 20 bases between. The CDR3 totals 16 residues. Germline values: CDR1 MDHEN, CDR2 SYDVKM. Written as DNA, the CDR3 is TGTGCCAGCAGTCCCCTGGCGGGTTTTTATGCCAATGAGCAGTTCTTC. Protein: CASSPLAGFYANEQFF.

CDR3 region: CASSEGTSSYNEQFF. In DNA, the CDR3 is TGCGCCAGCAGTGAAGGGACTAGCTCCTACAATGAGCAGTTCTTC. V and J are TRBV10-2 and TRBJ2-1; 8 bases agree with TRBD2. With V trimmed by 3 bases and J by 0 bases, 1 base remained unmatched. Germline CDR1 is WSHSY and CDR2 is SAAADI. The CDR3 runs 15 residues.

The chain links TRBV6-1 to TRBJ2-7; possibly TRBD1 for D (7 bases). Germline assignment: CDR1 MNHNS and CDR2 SASEGT. V was cut by 6 bases and J by 0 bases, with 12 bases left in between. CDR3 size: 14 residues. CDR3 in DNA: TGTGCCAGCAGAGCGCGGGACAGCTCCTACGAGCAGTACTTC. It translates to CASRARDSSYEQYF.

The genes are TRBV5-1 and TRBJ2-5; weak D call: TRBD2 (6 bases). Germline values: CDR1 SGHRS, CDR2 YFSETQ. Trimming pared 0 bases from V and 5 bases from J, leaving 14 bases between. This CDR3 has 15 amino acids. The CDR3 is CASSLEVQGGETQYF. CDR3 coding DNA: TGCGCCAGCAGCTTGGAGGTGCAAGGAGGGGAGACCCAGTACTTC.

The chain joins TRBV5-4 to TRBJ2-3; D is tentatively TRBD1 or TRBD2 (6 bases each). CDR1 and CDR2 (germline): SGHNT, YYREEE (reference sequence). V lost 4 bases and J lost 9, with 21 bases in between. This CDR3 region has 15 residues. CDR3 in DNA: TGTGCCAGCAGCGTCGGGGGCTGGAAGGAATTGACGCAGTATTTT. This encodes CASSVGGWKELTQYF.

The J gene is TRBJ2-3, the V gene TRBV7-2; 11 nucleotides align to TRBD2. The CDR3 sequence is 17 residues long. CDR1 is SGHTA and CDR2 is FQGNSA in the germline V gene. V shed 1 base, J shed 6 bases, and the junction held 9 bases outside the gene matches. In nucleotides, the CDR3 is TGTGCCAGCAGCTTAGGTCCTAGACTAGCGGGAACGGATACGCAGTATTTT. Its protein product is CASSLGPRLAGTDTQYF. Supplemented by reference TRBV7-2 and TRBJ2-3, the full variable domain reads GAGVSQSPSNKVTEKGKDVELRCDPISGHTALYWYRQSLGQGLEFLIYFQGNSAPDKSGLPSDRFSAERTGGSVSTLTIQRTQQEDSAVYLCASSLGPRLAGTDTQYFGPGTRLTVL.

This chain links TRBV7-9 with TRBJ1-1, with D maybe TRBD1 (5 bases). CDR3 size: 12 residues. V gave up 1 base and J gave up 11 bases, with 11 bases separating them. Looked up from germline, CDR1 is SEHNR and CDR2 is FQNEAQ (reference sequence). The CDR3: CASSLDGARAFF. The CDR3 DNA follows: TGTGCCAGCAGCTTAGACGGGGCTCGTGCTTTCTTT.